Listed below are T cell receptor beta chains from one sample, sequenced in a study of blood T cell repertoires in COVID-19. Using immunoSEQ multiplex PCR, the repertoire was profiled, and TCRdb retains in-frame clones only, with some absent. The sample yields 110,000 to 150,000 clones, 70% to 90% seen once. What was sequenced was peripheral blood. The receptor set was obtained from a woman aged 60 to 75 with acute or convalescent COVID-19. CDR3s include the opening cysteine and the closing phenylalanine or tryptophan. D genes are given only for firm matches. For some rows the clone size is stated as once, few or many, or as a class when expanded; others skip it.

d_call: -
cdr3_length: 12
j_call: TRBJ1-1
v_call: TRBV29-1
clone_size: -
cdr3_nt: TGCAGCGCGGGACACCAGAACACTGAAGCTTTCTTT
cdr3_aa: CSAGHQNTEAFF

d_call: TRBD1
cdr3_length: 17
j_call: TRBJ1-1
v_call: TRBV5-5
clone_size: -
cdr3_nt: TGTGCCAGCAGCGACTACAGGGGGATAGCCATGAACACTGAAGCTTTCTTT
cdr3_aa: CASSDYRGIAMNTEAFF

d_call: -
cdr3_length: 15
j_call: TRBJ2-6
v_call: TRBV5-4
clone_size: few
cdr3_nt: TGTGCCAGCAGCTTCGAGGACTCTGGGGCCAACGTCCTGACTTTC
cdr3_aa: CASSFEDSGANVLTF

d_call: TRBD1
cdr3_length: 15
j_call: TRBJ2-5
v_call: TRBV6-2/TRBV6-3
clone_size: -
cdr3_nt: TGTGCCAGCAGTTACTTCCAGGGACAGCAAGAGACCCAGTACTTC
cdr3_aa: CASSYFQGQQETQYF

d_call: -
cdr3_length: 17
j_call: TRBJ1-5
v_call: TRBV19
clone_size: -
cdr3_nt: TGTGCCAGTAACTATGACAGCATCTCGGGGGGTGATCAGCCCCAGCATTTT
cdr3_aa: CASNYDSISGGDQPQHF

d_call: TRBD2
cdr3_length: 16
j_call: TRBJ2-1
v_call: TRBV9
clone_size: -
cdr3_nt: TGTGCCAGCAGCGTAGCCTCCCCAAGCGGGAGGGATGAGCAGTTCTTC
cdr3_aa: CASSVASPSGRDEQFF

d_call: TRBD1
cdr3_length: 15
j_call: TRBJ1-4
v_call: TRBV5-6
clone_size: -
cdr3_nt: TGTGCCAGCAGCTTGGTACAAGGGGGCAAAGAAAAACTGTTTTTT
cdr3_aa: CASSLVQGGKEKLFF

d_call: -
cdr3_length: 18
j_call: TRBJ2-2
v_call: TRBV11-3
clone_size: few
cdr3_nt: TGTGCCAGCAGCTTAGATCAAGGTGGGACACGGAACACCGGGGAGCTGTTTTTT
cdr3_aa: CASSLDQGGTRNTGELFF

d_call: -
cdr3_length: 13
j_call: TRBJ2-3
v_call: TRBV6-5
clone_size: -
cdr3_nt: TGTGCCAGCACCCACGAAGCTTCGGGTACGCAGTATTTT
cdr3_aa: CASTHEASGTQYF

d_call: TRBD1
cdr3_length: 15
j_call: TRBJ1-2
v_call: TRBV7-2
clone_size: -
cdr3_nt: TGTGCCAGCAGCTTTCCACCGGGACAGCAGAATGGCTACACCTTC
cdr3_aa: CASSFPPGQQNGYTF

d_call: TRBD1
cdr3_length: 12
j_call: TRBJ1-1
v_call: TRBV19
clone_size: once
cdr3_nt: TGTGCAGCCCGGGACAGGGGGCTCGTTGCTTTCTTT
cdr3_aa: CAARDRGLVAFF